This TCR beta chain was sequenced for a study of human T cells and chemical hapten exposure. The CDR3 has 14 amino acids. Trimming stripped 3 bases from V and 1 base from J, with 6 bases between. CDR1 is MDHEN and CDR2 is SYDVKM in the germline V gene. Specified time point: patch test 1, 2 weeks after DPC sensitization. Documented treatment: therapeutic diphenylcyclopropenone sensitization with weekly scalp DPC. There are a few counts of this clonotype. Individual cDNA molecules each carried unique molecular identifiers attached by the library. TCRdb called the RACE reads again in MiXCR, with one record for every CDR3 protein. Of 150,000 to 200,000 distinct CDR3 sequences listed, roughly 15% are singletons.

The chain employs TRBV28 and TRBJ2-2; D gene unclear. Sequences were derived from whole blood, sampled in connection with sensitization to the hapten diphenylcyclopropenone (DPC). The clonotype was recovered from a young woman with alopecia areata. Some clones in this sample may be carry-over from other donors' samples. The CDR3 nucleotides are TGTGCCAGCAGTTTCCTCGGGAACACCGGGGAGCTGTTTTTT. Translated, it gives CASSFLGNTGELFF.